The rows below give T cell receptor beta chains drawn from one sample of a study of blood T cell repertoires in COVID-19. The assay was immunoSEQ multiplex PCR, and TCRdb's table has in-frame clones only and misses some. The sample lists about 140,000 clones, roughly 76% occurring once. What was sequenced was peripheral blood. The receptor set was obtained from a woman aged 45 to 65 with active or convalescent COVID-19. CDR3s include the opening cysteine and the closing phenylalanine or tryptophan. The D gene is left open where the match is weak. Expanded clones are given a class, and other clones once, few, many or no size at all.

abundance: NA; d_gene: TRBD2; j_gene: TRBJ2-1; v_gene: TRBV11-3; CDR3aa: CASSSGLDNEQFF; CDR3nt: TGTGCCAGCAGCTCGGGACTAGACAATGAGCAGTTCTTC
abundance: few; d_gene: TRBD2; j_gene: TRBJ2-1; v_gene: TRBV6-4; CDR3aa: CASSGTSGGANEQFF; CDR3nt: TGTGCCAGCAGTGGGACTAGCGGGGGGGCCAATGAGCAGTTCTTC
abundance: NA; d_gene: TRBD1; j_gene: TRBJ1-2; v_gene: TRBV14; CDR3aa: CASSPDRHGYTF; CDR3nt: TGTGCCAGCAGCCCGGACAGGCACGGCTACACCTTC
abundance: NA; d_gene: TRBD1; j_gene: TRBJ2-7; v_gene: TRBV19; CDR3aa: CASSPRTGGYEQYF; CDR3nt: TGTGCCAGTAGTCCTCGGACAGGCGGCTACGAGCAGTACTTC
abundance: NA; d_gene: TRBD1; j_gene: TRBJ1-1; v_gene: TRBV5-1; CDR3aa: CASSLDGQGVAEAFF; CDR3nt: TGCGCCAGCAGCTTGGATGGACAGGGGGTTGCTGAAGCTTTCTTT
abundance: many; d_gene: NA; j_gene: TRBJ1-2; v_gene: TRBV11-2; CDR3aa: CASSPLSPISSDYGYTF; CDR3nt: TGTGCCAGCAGCCCCCTTTCTCCTATCTCGTCGGACTATGGCTACACCTTC
abundance: NA; d_gene: TRBD2; j_gene: TRBJ2-3; v_gene: TRBV27; CDR3aa: CASRSPSIGREGSDTQYF; CDR3nt: TGTGCCAGCAGATCACCTTCAATAGGGCGGGAGGGTTCAGATACGCAGTATTTT
abundance: NA; d_gene: TRBD2; j_gene: TRBJ2-4; v_gene: TRBV6-2/TRBV6-3; CDR3aa: CASSYPPTSGNTKNIQYF; CDR3nt: TGTGCCAGCAGTTACCCGCCGACTAGCGGAAACACCAAAAACATTCAGTACTTC
abundance: NA; d_gene: NA; j_gene: TRBJ2-7; v_gene: TRBV30; CDR3aa: CAWNRDGLIEYF; CDR3nt: TGTGCCTGGAACCGGGACGGACTAATTGAGTACTTC
abundance: once; d_gene: NA; j_gene: TRBJ1-2; v_gene: TRBV3-1/TRBV3-2; CDR3aa: CASSQDREDGYTF; CDR3nt: TGTGCCAGCAGCCAAGACAGGGAGGATGGCTACACCTTC
abundance: NA; d_gene: TRBD2; j_gene: TRBJ2-5; v_gene: TRBV28; CDR3aa: CASSSGREGLRTQYF; CDR3nt: TGTGCCAGCAGTTCAGGGCGGGAGGGCCTCCGGACCCAGTACTTC
abundance: NA; d_gene: TRBD2; j_gene: TRBJ2-1; v_gene: TRBV7-2; CDR3aa: CASSLSLGAGATTIFF; CDR3nt: TGTGCCAGCAGCCTATCTTTAGGAGCGGGGGCCACCACGATCTTCTTC
abundance: NA; d_gene: TRBD1; j_gene: TRBJ1-1; v_gene: TRBV28; CDR3aa: CASSLLRGRVTEAFF; CDR3nt: TGTGCCAGCAGTTTATTGAGGGGGCGAGTCACTGAAGCTTTCTTT
abundance: NA; d_gene: NA; j_gene: TRBJ2-1; v_gene: TRBV7-3; CDR3aa: CASSKGSSDNEQFF; CDR3nt: TGTGCCAGCAGCAAAGGGTCTAGCGACAATGAGCAGTTCTTC
abundance: NA; d_gene: NA; j_gene: TRBJ1-1; v_gene: TRBV7-3; CDR3aa: CASSPGGTNTEAFF; CDR3nt: TGTGCCAGCAGCCCCGGGGGGACGAACACTGAAGCTTTCTTT
abundance: NA; d_gene: TRBD2; j_gene: TRBJ2-7; v_gene: TRBV3-1/TRBV3-2; CDR3aa: CASSPGLAGDEQYF; CDR3nt: TGTGCCAGCAGCCCCGGACTAGCAGGGGACGAGCAGTACTTC
abundance: NA; d_gene: NA; j_gene: TRBJ1-1; v_gene: TRBV19; CDR3aa: CASSETGNTEAFF; CDR3nt: TGTGCCAGTAGCGAAACAGGGAACACTGAAGCTTTCTTT
abundance: NA; d_gene: NA; j_gene: TRBJ2-4; v_gene: TRBV27; CDR3aa: CASSSPGPQAKNIQYF; CDR3nt: TGTGCCAGCAGTTCCCCAGGGCCTCAAGCCAAAAACATTCAGTACTTC
abundance: NA; d_gene: TRBD1; j_gene: TRBJ1-2; v_gene: TRBV27; CDR3aa: CASSEQGDYGYTF; CDR3nt: TGTGCCAGCAGTGAGCAGGGGGACTATGGCTACACCTTC
abundance: NA; d_gene: NA; j_gene: TRBJ2-7; v_gene: TRBV11-2; CDR3aa: CASSRTDPYEQYF; CDR3nt: TGTGCCAGCAGTCGGACAGACCCCTACGAGCAGTACTTC
abundance: NA; d_gene: NA; j_gene: TRBJ1-5; v_gene: TRBV11-2; CDR3aa: CASSLTGSNQPQHF; CDR3nt: TGTGCCAGCAGCTTAACAGGGAGCAATCAGCCCCAGCATTTT
abundance: NA; d_gene: NA; j_gene: TRBJ2-2; v_gene: TRBV6-2/TRBV6-3; CDR3aa: CASSYRLARNTGELFF; CDR3nt: TGTGCCAGCAGTTATCGGCTAGCGAGGAACACCGGGGAGCTGTTTTTT
abundance: NA; d_gene: NA; j_gene: TRBJ2-3; v_gene: TRBV5-5; CDR3aa: CASSLDTNSRDTQYF; CDR3nt: TGTGCCAGCAGCCTGGACACAAACTCTAGGGATACGCAGTATTTT
abundance: NA; d_gene: NA; j_gene: TRBJ1-2; v_gene: TRBV12-5; CDR3aa: CASGSPTGPSGYTF; CDR3nt: TGTGCTAGTGGTTCCCCGACAGGCCCCAGTGGCTACACCTTC
abundance: NA; d_gene: TRBD2; j_gene: TRBJ2-7; v_gene: TRBV2; CDR3aa: CASSVERGAYEQYF; CDR3nt: TGTGCCAGCAGTGTGGAACGGGGGGCCTACGAGCAGTACTTC
abundance: NA; d_gene: TRBD1; j_gene: TRBJ1-1; v_gene: TRBV14; CDR3aa: CASSRLQGSTEAFF; CDR3nt: TGTGCCAGCAGCCGCTTACAGGGGTCAACTGAAGCTTTCTTT
abundance: NA; d_gene: NA; j_gene: TRBJ1-1; v_gene: TRBV7-2; CDR3aa: CASSLAGVNTEAFF; CDR3nt: TGTGCCAGCAGCTTAGCAGGAGTGAACACTGAAGCTTTCTTT
abundance: NA; d_gene: NA; j_gene: TRBJ1-5; v_gene: TRBV19; CDR3aa: CASSIASDSSASGQPQHF; CDR3nt: TGTGCCAGTAGTATAGCGTCGGACAGTAGTGCAAGCGGCCAGCCCCAGCATTTT
abundance: few; d_gene: TRBD1; j_gene: TRBJ1-1; v_gene: TRBV11-1; CDR3aa: CASSSNRDREAFF; CDR3nt: TGTGCCAGCAGCTCAAATCGGGACAGAGAAGCTTTCTTT
abundance: NA; d_gene: NA; j_gene: TRBJ1-6; v_gene: TRBV25-1; CDR3aa: CASSGQISVSPLHF; CDR3nt: TGTGCCAGCAGTGGACAGATCTCGGTTTCACCCCTCCACTTT
abundance: NA; d_gene: TRBD1; j_gene: TRBJ2-7; v_gene: TRBV27; CDR3aa: CASSAYRGVYEQYF; CDR3nt: TGTGCCAGCAGTGCCTACAGGGGAGTTTACGAGCAGTACTTC
abundance: NA; d_gene: TRBD1; j_gene: TRBJ1-1; v_gene: TRBV5-1; CDR3aa: CASSLGKGAGSTEAFF; CDR3nt: TGCGCCAGCAGCTTGGGTAAGGGGGCAGGGAGCACTGAAGCTTTCTTT
abundance: NA; d_gene: TRBD2; j_gene: TRBJ2-1; v_gene: TRBV6-6; CDR3aa: CASSYSGNAGVF; CDR3nt: TGTGCCAGCAGTTACTCGGGGAATGCGGGGGTCTTC
abundance: NA; d_gene: NA; j_gene: TRBJ2-7; v_gene: TRBV7-9; CDR3aa: CASSLESRRWYEQYF; CDR3nt: TGTGCCAGCAGCTTAGAAAGTAGGCGGTGGTACGAGCAGTACTTC
abundance: NA; d_gene: NA; j_gene: TRBJ1-3; v_gene: TRBV14; CDR3aa: CASSPRWGNTIYF; CDR3nt: TGTGCCAGCAGCCCGCGTTGGGGAAACACCATATATTTT
abundance: NA; d_gene: TRBD1; j_gene: TRBJ2-7; v_gene: TRBV6-5; CDR3aa: CASRSRGPDEQYF; CDR3nt: TGTGCCAGCAGATCCAGGGGGCCAGACGAGCAGTACTTC
abundance: many; d_gene: TRBD2; j_gene: TRBJ2-2; v_gene: TRBV7-8; CDR3aa: CASSLGTSGRSTGELFF; CDR3nt: TGTGCCAGCAGCCTCGGGACTAGCGGGAGGAGCACCGGGGAGCTGTTTTTT
abundance: NA; d_gene: NA; j_gene: TRBJ2-2; v_gene: TRBV5-4; CDR3aa: CASSLWAGVGTGELFF; CDR3nt: TGTGCCAGCAGCTTGTGGGCAGGGGTCGGAACCGGGGAGCTGTTTTTT
abundance: NA; d_gene: NA; j_gene: TRBJ2-7; v_gene: TRBV21-1; CDR3aa: CASSKVLSGPSSYEQYF; CDR3nt: TGTGCCAGCAGCAAAGTGTTAAGCGGGCCTAGCTCCTACGAGCAGTACTTC
abundance: NA; d_gene: TRBD1; j_gene: TRBJ2-5; v_gene: TRBV5-8; CDR3aa: CASSAQGARETQYF; CDR3nt: TGTGCCAGCAGCGCACAGGGGGCTAGGGAGACCCAGTACTTC
abundance: NA; d_gene: NA; j_gene: TRBJ2-7; v_gene: TRBV7-2; CDR3aa: CASSLGPHRDPTHEQYF; CDR3nt: TGTGCCAGCAGCTTAGGGCCCCATCGGGATCCCACCCACGAGCAGTACTTC
abundance: NA; d_gene: TRBD1; j_gene: TRBJ1-5; v_gene: TRBV24-1; CDR3aa: CATSDYPPCWTGFYSNQPQHF; CDR3nt: TGTGCCACCAGTGATTACCCACCTTGTTGGACAGGCTTTTATAGCAATCAGCCCCAGCATTTT
abundance: once; d_gene: NA; j_gene: TRBJ2-4; v_gene: TRBV25-1; CDR3aa: CASSCVRTSRAKNIQYF; CDR3nt: TGTGCCAGCAGTTGTGTAAGGACTTCCAGAGCCAAAAACATTCAGTACTTC
abundance: NA; d_gene: TRBD1; j_gene: TRBJ1-6; v_gene: TRBV25-1; CDR3aa: CASSEYGDRVASPLHF; CDR3nt: TGTGCCAGCAGTGAATATGGAGACAGGGTGGCTTCACCCCTCCACTTT
abundance: NA; d_gene: NA; j_gene: TRBJ2-7; v_gene: TRBV23-1; CDR3aa: CASSVTGRHEQYF; CDR3nt: TGCGCCAGCAGCGTGACAGGGAGGCACGAGCAGTACTTC
abundance: NA; d_gene: TRBD1; j_gene: TRBJ1-2; v_gene: TRBV7-9; CDR3aa: CASSAKEHRGPLKGYGYTF; CDR3nt: TGTGCCAGCAGCGCTAAGGAACACAGGGGGCCGCTGAAGGGCTATGGCTACACCTTC
abundance: few; d_gene: NA; j_gene: TRBJ1-4; v_gene: TRBV5-1; CDR3aa: CASSPGLLTNEKLFF; CDR3nt: TGCGCCAGCAGTCCGGGATTATTGACTAATGAAAAACTGTTTTTT
abundance: NA; d_gene: TRBD1; j_gene: TRBJ1-6; v_gene: TRBV11-2; CDR3aa: CASSRQGTANSPLHF; CDR3nt: TGTGCCAGCAGCCGCCAAGGGACAGCCAATTCACCCCTCCACTTT
abundance: few; d_gene: TRBD1; j_gene: TRBJ2-3; v_gene: TRBV6-6; CDR3aa: CASSYPSTGGTDTQYF; CDR3nt: TGTGCCAGCAGTTACCCGTCGACAGGGGGCACAGATACGCAGTATTTT
abundance: NA; d_gene: TRBD2; j_gene: TRBJ2-7; v_gene: TRBV28; CDR3aa: CASSSLAGGSSYEQYF; CDR3nt: TGTGCCAGCAGTTCCTTAGCGGGAGGCAGCTCCTACGAGCAGTACTTC
abundance: NA; d_gene: NA; j_gene: TRBJ1-5; v_gene: TRBV29-1; CDR3aa: CSAGQNQPQHF; CDR3nt: TGCAGCGCCGGACAGAACCAGCCCCAGCATTTT
abundance: NA; d_gene: TRBD1; j_gene: TRBJ1-2; v_gene: TRBV4-2; CDR3aa: CASSQDQDRVNYGYTF; CDR3nt: TGTGCCAGCAGCCAAGACCAGGACAGGGTTAACTATGGCTACACCTTC
abundance: NA; d_gene: TRBD1; j_gene: TRBJ1-5; v_gene: TRBV5-1; CDR3aa: CASSHGTDSNQPQHF; CDR3nt: TGCGCCAGCAGCCACGGGACAGATAGCAATCAGCCCCAGCATTTT
abundance: once; d_gene: NA; j_gene: TRBJ1-2; v_gene: TRBV14; CDR3aa: CASSQEGAGPYGYTF; CDR3nt: TGTGCCAGCAGCCAAGAAGGGGCAGGCCCCTATGGCTACACCTTC
abundance: NA; d_gene: TRBD2; j_gene: TRBJ2-7; v_gene: TRBV27; CDR3aa: CASSSWGTSSYEQYF; CDR3nt: TGTGCCAGCAGCTCTTGGGGGACTAGTTCCTACGAGCAGTACTTC
abundance: NA; d_gene: TRBD1; j_gene: TRBJ1-5; v_gene: TRBV20-1; CDR3aa: CSASSDRGDQPQHF; CDR3nt: TGCAGTGCTAGTTCGGACAGGGGCGATCAGCCCCAGCATTTT
abundance: NA; d_gene: TRBD2; j_gene: TRBJ2-1; v_gene: TRBV7-9; CDR3aa: CASSPPGKRESSYNEQFF; CDR3nt: TGTGCCAGCAGCCCACCGGGGAAGCGGGAGAGCTCCTACAATGAGCAGTTCTTC
abundance: NA; d_gene: TRBD1; j_gene: TRBJ2-6; v_gene: TRBV6-4; CDR3aa: CARVTGNGANVLTF; CDR3nt: TGTGCCAGAGTGACAGGGAACGGGGCCAACGTCCTGACTTTC
abundance: NA; d_gene: NA; j_gene: TRBJ1-1; v_gene: TRBV3-1/TRBV3-2; CDR3aa: CASSGRMNTEAFF; CDR3nt: TGTGCCAGCAGCGGCAGAATGAACACTGAAGCTTTCTTT